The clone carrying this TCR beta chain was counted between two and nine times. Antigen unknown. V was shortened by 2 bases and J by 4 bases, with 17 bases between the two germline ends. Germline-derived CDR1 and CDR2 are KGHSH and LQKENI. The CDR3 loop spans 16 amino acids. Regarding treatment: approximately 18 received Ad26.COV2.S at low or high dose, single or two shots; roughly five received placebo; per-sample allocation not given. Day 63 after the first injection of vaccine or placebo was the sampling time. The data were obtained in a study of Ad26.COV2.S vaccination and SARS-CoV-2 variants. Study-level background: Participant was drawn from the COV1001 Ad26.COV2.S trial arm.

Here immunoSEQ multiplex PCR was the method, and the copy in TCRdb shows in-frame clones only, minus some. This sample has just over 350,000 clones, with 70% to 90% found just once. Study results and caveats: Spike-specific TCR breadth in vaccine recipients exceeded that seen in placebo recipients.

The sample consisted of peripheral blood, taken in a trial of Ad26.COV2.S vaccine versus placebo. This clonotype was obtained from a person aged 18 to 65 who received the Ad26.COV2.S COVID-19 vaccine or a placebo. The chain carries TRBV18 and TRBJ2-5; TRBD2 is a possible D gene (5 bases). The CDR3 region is CASSPRSALGGETQYF. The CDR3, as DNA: TGTGCCAGCTCACCAAGATCGGCTCTAGGAGGAGAGACCCAGTACTTC.